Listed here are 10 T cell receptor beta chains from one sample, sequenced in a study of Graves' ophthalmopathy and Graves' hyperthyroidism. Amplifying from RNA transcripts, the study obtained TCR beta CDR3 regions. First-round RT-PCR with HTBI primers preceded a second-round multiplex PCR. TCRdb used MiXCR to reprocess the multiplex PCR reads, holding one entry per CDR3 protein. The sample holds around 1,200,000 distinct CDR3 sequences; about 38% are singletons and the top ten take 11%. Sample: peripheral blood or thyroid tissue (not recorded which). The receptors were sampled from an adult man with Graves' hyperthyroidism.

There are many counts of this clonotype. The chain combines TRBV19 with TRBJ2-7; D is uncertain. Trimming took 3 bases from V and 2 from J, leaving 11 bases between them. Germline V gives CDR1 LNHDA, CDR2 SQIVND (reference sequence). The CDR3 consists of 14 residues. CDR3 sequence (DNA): TGTGCCAGTAGTATTGGACGGAACGCCTACGAGCAGTACTTC. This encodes CASSIGRNAYEQYF.

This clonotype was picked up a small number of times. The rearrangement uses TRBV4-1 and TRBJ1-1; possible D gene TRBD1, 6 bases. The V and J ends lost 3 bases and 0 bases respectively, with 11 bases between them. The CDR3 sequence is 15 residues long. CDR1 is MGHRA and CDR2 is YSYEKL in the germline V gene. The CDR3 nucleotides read TGCGCCAGCAGCCAGTCGACAGGCATGAACACTGAAGCTTTCTTT. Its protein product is CASSQSTGMNTEAFF.

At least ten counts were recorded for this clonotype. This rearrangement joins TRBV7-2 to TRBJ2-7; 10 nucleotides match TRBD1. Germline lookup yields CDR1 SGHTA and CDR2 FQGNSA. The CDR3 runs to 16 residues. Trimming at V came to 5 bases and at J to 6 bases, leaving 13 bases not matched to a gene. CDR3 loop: CASSPKRGQGPREQYF. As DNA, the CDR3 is TGTGCCAGCAGCCCGAAACGGGGACAGGGGCCTCGCGAGCAGTACTTC.

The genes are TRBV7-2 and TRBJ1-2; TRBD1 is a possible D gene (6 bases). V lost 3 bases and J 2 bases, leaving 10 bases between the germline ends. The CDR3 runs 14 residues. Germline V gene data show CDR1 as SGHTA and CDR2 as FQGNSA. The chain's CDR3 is CASSFGGTNYGYTF. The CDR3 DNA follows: TGTGCCAGCAGCTTCGGCGGGACAAACTATGGCTACACCTTC. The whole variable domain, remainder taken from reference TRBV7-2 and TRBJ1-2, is GAGVSQSPSNKVTEKGKDVELRCDPISGHTALYWYRQSLGQGLEFLIYFQGNSAPDKSGLPSDRFSAERTGGSVSTLTIQRTQQEDSAVYLCASSFGGTNYGYTFGSGTRLTVV.

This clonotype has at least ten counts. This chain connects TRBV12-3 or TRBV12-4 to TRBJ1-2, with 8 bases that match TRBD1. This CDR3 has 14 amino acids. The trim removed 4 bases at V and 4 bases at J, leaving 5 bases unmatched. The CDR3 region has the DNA TGTGCCAGCAGTTCCCCAGGGGGCGGCTATGGCTACACCTTC. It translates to CASSSPGGGYGYTF.

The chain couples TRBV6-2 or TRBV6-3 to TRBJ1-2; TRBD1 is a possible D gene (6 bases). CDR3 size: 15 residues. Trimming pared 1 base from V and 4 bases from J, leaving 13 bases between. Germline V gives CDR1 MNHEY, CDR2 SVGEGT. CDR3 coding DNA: TGTGCCAGCAGTTACTTATCCCAGGGGCTCTATGGCTACACCTTC. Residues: CASSYLSQGLYGYTF.

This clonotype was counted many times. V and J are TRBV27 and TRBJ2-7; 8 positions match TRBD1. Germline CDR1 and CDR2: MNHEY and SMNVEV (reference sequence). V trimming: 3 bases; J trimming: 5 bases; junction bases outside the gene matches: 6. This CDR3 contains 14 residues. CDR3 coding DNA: TGTGCCAGCAGTTTGGGTGGACAGGGCAACGAGCAGTACTTC. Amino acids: CASSLGGQGNEQYF.

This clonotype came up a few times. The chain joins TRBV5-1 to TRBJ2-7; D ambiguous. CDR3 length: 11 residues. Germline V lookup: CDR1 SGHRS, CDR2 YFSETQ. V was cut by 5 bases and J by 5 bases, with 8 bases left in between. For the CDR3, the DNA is TGCGCCAGCAGAAAGACCCACGAGCAGTACTTC. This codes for CASRKTHEQYF.

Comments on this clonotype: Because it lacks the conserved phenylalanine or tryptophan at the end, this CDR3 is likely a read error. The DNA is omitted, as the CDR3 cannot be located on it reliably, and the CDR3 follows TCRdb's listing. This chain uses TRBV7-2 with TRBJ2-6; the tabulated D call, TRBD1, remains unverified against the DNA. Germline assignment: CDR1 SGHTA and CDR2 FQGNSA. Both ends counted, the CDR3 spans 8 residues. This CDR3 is CTSSVAGT.

The CDR3 region has the DNA TGTGCCAGCATCGAGGGCAGGAACCAAGAGACCCAGTACTTC. This encodes CASIEGRNQETQYF. The chain combines TRBV7-9 with TRBJ2-5, with TRBD2 as a possible D gene (5 bases). Trimming removed 7 bases from V and 0 bases from J, with 12 bases in between. CDR1 is SEHNR and CDR2 is FQNEAQ in the germline V gene (reference sequence). CDR3 length: 14 amino acids.